This T cell receptor (beta chain) was identified during a study of T-cell memory formation after mild COVID-19 (dated by TCRdb to 2020 to 2023). Study-wide context: Most TCR sequence clusters were specific to one of the two donors. T-cell clones expanding and contracting after mild COVID-19 in a couple of donors were tracked by longitudinal TCRalpha and TCRbeta repertoire sequencing. Two young, previously healthy adult volunteers made up the cohort, one male and one female. What the study reported, not specific to this receptor: From day 15 to 85, contracting clones showed balanced CD4/CD8 phenotypes, whereas a second wave of clones that expanded from day 15 to 37 leaned towards CD4+. Some responding clones were detected in pre-infection memory, suggesting pre-existing cross-reactive memory T cells joined the SARS-CoV-2 response. SARS-CoV-2 specificity of the second-wave clones peaking on day 37 was not confirmed. Contracting CD4+ clones turned up mainly in the CM and EM memory subsets, whereas EMRA was where CD8+ clones were enriched. The study covered only a couple of mild cases, and larger cohorts including severe cases with pre-infection samples were considered necessary.

PBMCs were isolated by Ficoll-Paque density gradient centrifugation. CDR1 SGHNT and CDR2 YENEEA are derived from the germline V gene. Trimming removed 5 bases from V and 4 bases from J; the gene matches leave 5 bases unexplained. From its cysteine to its phenylalanine, the CDR3 spans 14 amino acids. Of all the DNA, just the CDR3 is kept, 42 bases in frame from base 1. A few counts support this clonotype. The antigen it recognizes is unknown. Base qualities are missing; no much larger clone stands one base away. The sequencing machine was an Illumina NovaSeq 6000. cDNA libraries for TCRalpha and TCRbeta were prepared by 5'RACE using constant-segment primers, with sample barcodes and unique molecular identifiers added. Trizol reagent was used to extract RNA from every sample. Library amplification was performed in two PCR steps, and a second sample barcode and Illumina TruSeq adapters were introduced in the second step. Sequencing of libraries was performed on an Illumina NovaSeq with 2 x 150 bp paired-end reads. The study's own analysis went as follows. Demultiplexing of reads and collapsing into UMI-guided consensus sequences were performed with migec v1.2.7. Using mixcr v2.1.11, the UMI consensuses were aligned to TRA and TRB V and J templates and assembled into clonotypes. Clonotypes were classified as expanded or contracted when called significant by both edgeR and NoisET, with noise models trained on biological replicates. For edgeR calls, a false discovery rate-adjusted p below 0.01 and a log2 fold-change threshold of 1 were applied. As an exploratory analysis of dynamics, PCA with hierarchical clustering was applied to max-normalized trajectories of the 1000 most abundant clonotypes. Each responding clone was given a CD4 or CD8 phenotype based on the CD4+ and CD8+ repertoires, which had been sequenced separately. The raw public data were reprocessed by TCRdb itself: fastp quality trimming at Q25, MiXCR clonotype calling, in-frame beta chains only. Merged by CDR3 protein, the rows form single entries marked with the most common genes and DNA. For this entry, the V and J calls and clone size follow TCRdb and not the study's own pipeline. Here the sample has roughly 150,000 distinct CDR3 sequences; 10% to 15% occur a single time. The ten largest clones add up to 3% to 4% of the sample.

The sample taken for sequencing was PBMCs or a T cell subset sorted from them (not recorded which). The sequence derives from a man in his late teens or twenties who had mild COVID-19 (a few samples of this study predate the infection). The sample titles of this study are shuffled in the database, so cell type and time point are left out; the donor was told from shared clones. Recombination connected TRBV11-3 to TRBJ2-3; the central 8 bases match TRBD2. The CDR3: CASSRGGQADTQYF. The DNA is as follows: TGTGCCAGCAGCCGGGGGGGCCAGGCAGATACGCAGTATTTT.